Below, 22 T cell receptor beta chains from the same sample are listed, as sequenced in a study of beta chain features in type 1 diabetes. Study-wide points: The study found moderately but significantly shorter TCRB CDR3s in all four CD4+ subsets of Type 1 diabetes patients.

These receptors' targets are unknown. What was sequenced were expressed TCRB transcripts, since all of the isolated RNA had been reverse transcribed. Clones were sequenced by immunoSEQ multiplex PCR, and TCRdb holds only the in-frame ones, with some missing. The sample yields approximately 260,000 clones, roughly a quarter seen once. Sequences were obtained from naive CD4+ T cells from blood. Receptors were obtained from a woman aged 25 to 45 with type 1 diabetes.

CDR3 region: CASSFLGGETQYF. The DNA of the CDR3 is TGCGCCAGCAGCTTCTTGGGAGGAGAGACCCAGTACTTC. The V call is TRBV5-1, the J call TRBJ2-5; maybe TRBD2 (6 bases). This CDR3 spans 13 amino acids. Germline V CDR1 and CDR2: SGHRS, YFSETQ. Trimming took off 2 bases at V and 4 bases at J, with 9 bases between the two ends.

The chain couples TRBV9 to TRBJ2-1, with 8 positions matching TRBD2. V shed 4 bases and J 1 base; nucleotides not matched to a gene: 10. Germline V gene lookup returns CDR1 SGDLS and CDR2 YYNGEE. This CDR3 is built from 17 residues. The CDR3 here is CASSPGLAVDSYNEQFF. As DNA, the CDR3 is TGTGCCAGCAGCCCCGGACTAGCTGTCGATTCCTACAATGAGCAGTTCTTC.

CDR3 sequence reads: CASSGRGKPTNEKLFF. The CDR3 DNA reads as TGTGCCAGCAGCGGACGGGGAAAGCCAACTAATGAAAAACTGTTTTTT. The rearrangement joins TRBV7-9 to TRBJ1-4; D is unresolved. Germline lookup yields CDR1 SEHNR and CDR2 FQNEAQ (reference sequence). This CDR3 is built from 16 residues. V was trimmed by 5 bases and J by 0 bases, leaving 13 bases between them.

This clone was recorded a few times. The chain couples TRBV5-1 to TRBJ2-7; a possible D gene is TRBD1 (6 bases). The V end lost 4 bases, the J end lost 4 bases, and 12 bases lay between the germline ends. This CDR3 is built from 13 residues. Germline CDR1 is SGHRS and CDR2 is YFSETQ. The CDR3 nucleotides are TGCGCCAGCAGCACCAACAGGGAATACGAGCAGTACTTC. Its protein is CASSTNREYEQYF.

V is TRBV5-8 and J is TRBJ1-1; the match to TRBD1 covers 11 bases. The V gene end was trimmed by 4 bases and the J gene end by 6 bases; junction bases not matched to a gene: 5. Germline CDR1 reads SGHTS; CDR2 reads YDEGEE. The CDR3 runs 14 residues. CDR3 in DNA: TGTGCCAGCAGCCAGGACAGGGGGCTTGCTGAAGCTTTCTTT. It encodes CASSQDRGLAEAFF.

The J gene is TRBJ2-7, the V gene TRBV7-2; 8 bases align to TRBD1. CDR1 SGHTA and CDR2 FQGNSA come from the germline V gene. The CDR3 runs to 14 residues. V shed 3 bases, J shed 5 bases, and the junction held 6 bases outside the gene matches. The CDR3 DNA sequence: TGTGCCAGCAGCTTGGCAGGGGGCTTCGACGAGCAGTACTTC. It is translated as CASSLAGGFDEQYF.

This rearrangement joins TRBV30 to TRBJ2-5; D unclear. V was trimmed by 3 bases and J by 5 bases, leaving 16 bases between them. Germline V gene sequence: CDR1 GTSNPN, CDR2 SVGIG (reference sequence). This CDR3 has 14 amino acids. The CDR3 region has the DNA TGTGCCTGGAGCGCCATGGAGAGGCGGGAGACCCAGTACTTC. Translated, it gives CAWSAMERRETQYF.

This chain uses TRBV11-2 with TRBJ2-1; TRBD2 aligns across 9 bases. The germline V gene encodes CDR1 SGHAT and CDR2 FQNNGV. The V segment lost 7 bases and the J segment 2 bases; nucleotides outside the gene matches: 9. This CDR3 has 16 residues. The DNA for the CDR3 is TGTGCCAGCACCCGGGGGCTAGCGGGAACCTACAATGAGCAGTTCTTC. Protein product: CASTRGLAGTYNEQFF. The full variable domain, completed using reference TRBV11-2 and TRBJ2-1, is EAGVAQSPRYKIIEKRQSVAFWCNPISGHATLYWYQQILGQGPKLLIQFQNNGVVDDSQLPKDRFSAERLKGVDSTLKIQPAKLEDSAVYLCASTRGLAGTYNEQFFGPGTRLTVL.

The chain links TRBV7-9 to TRBJ2-6; maybe TRBD1 (6 bases). V lost 3 bases and J 0 bases, leaving 9 bases between the germline ends. This CDR3 has 16 amino acids. CDR1 is SEHNR and CDR2 is FQNEAQ in the germline V gene (reference sequence). This CDR3 is CASSFEQGSGANVLTF. CDR3 nucleotide sequence: TGTGCCAGCAGCTTCGAACAGGGCTCTGGGGCCAACGTCCTGACTTTC.

Comments on this clone: The identical CDR3 is also encoded by other nucleotide sequences in the sample. This CDR3 is CASSIQGMNTEAFF. The CDR3 DNA is TGTGCCAGTAGTATTCAGGGAATGAACACTGAAGCTTTCTTT. The chain has TRBV19 and TRBJ1-1, with D possibly being TRBD1 (5 bases). Germline CDR1 is LNHDA and CDR2 is SQIVND (reference sequence). Trimming took 3 bases from V and 0 from J, leaving 8 bases between them. The CDR3 totals 14 residues.

The J gene is TRBJ1-2, the V gene TRBV13, with 7 bases that match TRBD1. CDR3 length: 13 amino acids. V trimming: 8 bases; J trimming: 4 bases; junction bases outside the gene matches: 7. Per the germline V gene, CDR1 is PRHDT and CDR2 is FYEKMQ (reference sequence). This chain's CDR3 is CASCRQGAYGYTF. The CDR3 nucleotides read TGTGCCAGCTGTCGACAGGGCGCCTATGGCTACACCTTC.

The chain has TRBV7-9 and TRBJ1-1, with unresolved D. The CDR3 runs 11 residues. Trimming took off 1 base at V and 8 bases at J, with 5 bases between the two ends. Germline V gene sequence: CDR1 SEHNR, CDR2 FQNEAQ (reference sequence). CDR3 nucleotide sequence: TGTGCCAGCAGCTTAGTGAGGGAAGCTTTCTTT. Translation gives CASSLVREAFF.

The chain carries TRBV15 and TRBJ1-2; the D gene is possibly TRBD1 (6 bases). The CDR3 totals 15 residues. Germline assignment: CDR1 LNHNV and CDR2 YYDKDF (reference sequence). Trimming took off 0 bases at V and 2 bases at J, with 10 bases between the two ends. CDR3 sequence reads: CATSREVGGNYGYTF. The CDR3 nucleotides read TGTGCCACCAGCAGAGAAGTTGGGGGCAACTATGGCTACACCTTC.

This clone has only a few counts. The chain couples TRBV7-2 to TRBJ1-2; a weak D match, TRBD1 (5 bases). This CDR3 spans 13 amino acids. The V gene's germline CDR1 is SGHTA and CDR2 FQGNSA. V was cut by 5 bases and J by 6 bases, with 13 bases left in between. The CDR3 nucleotides read TGTGCCAGCAGCCCCCAAAGGGGAAATGGCTACACCTTC. Translated, it gives CASSPQRGNGYTF.

This clone was counted only a few times. The chain uses TRBV2 and TRBJ2-5; D unclear. This CDR3 has 14 amino acids. V lost 3 bases, J lost 5 bases, and 13 bases lay in between. Germline values: CDR1 SNHLY, CDR2 FYNNEI. The CDR3 sequence: CASSDVVPRETQYF. The CDR3 DNA sequence: TGTGCCAGCAGTGATGTAGTACCACGGGAGACCCAGTACTTC.

Regarding this clone: Other DNA sequences of this sample code for an identical CDR3. This CDR3 is CASSLDRANTEAFF. Written as DNA, the CDR3 is TGCGCCAGCAGCTTGGACAGGGCAAACACTGAAGCTTTCTTT. The chain carries TRBV5-1 and TRBJ1-1; TRBD1 might be the D (6 bases). Germline V CDR1 and CDR2: SGHRS, YFSETQ. The CDR3 has 14 amino acids. V was pared by 0 bases and J by 2 bases, with 8 bases between.

This clone was observed a few times. The chain recombines TRBV30 with TRBJ2-4, with TRBD1 matching 7 bases. Per the germline V gene, CDR1 is GTSNPN and CDR2 is SVGIG (reference sequence). This CDR3 has 15 residues. The V and J ends lost 4 bases and 3 bases, in that order; junction bases with no gene match: 9. Here the CDR3 reads CAWTEYRQGKNIQYF. For the CDR3, the DNA is TGTGCCTGGACCGAGTATCGACAGGGCAAAAACATTCAGTACTTC.

This chain joins TRBV30 and TRBJ2-1; 8 positions match TRBD2. From germline, CDR1 is GTSNPN and CDR2 SVGIG (reference sequence). The ends lost 1 base at V and 2 bases at J; junction bases unmatched: 1. The CDR3 consists of 14 residues. The CDR3 region has the DNA TGTGCCTGGAGTGAAGCGGGAGCCTACAATGAGCAGTTCTTC. Its protein product is CAWSEAGAYNEQFF.

This clone has just a few counts. The chain employs TRBV10-3 and TRBJ2-1; TRBD1 agrees at 7 bases. Trimming removed 6 bases from V and 4 bases from J; junction bases left unmatched: 3. Germline V CDR1 and CDR2: ENHRY, SYGVKD. The CDR3 length is 13 residues. The CDR3 coding sequence is TGTGCCATCAGAGGGGGCGGGTACAATGAGCAGTTCTTC. It specifies CAIRGGGYNEQFF.

This clone appeared a few times. The gene calls are TRBV5-6 and TRBJ1-1; possible D gene TRBD1, 6 bases. V lost 1 base, J lost 3 bases, and 7 bases lay in between. This CDR3 region has 13 residues. The germline V gene encodes CDR1 SGHDT and CDR2 YYEEEE. CDR3 protein: CASSLRGYTEAFF. CDR3 nucleotide sequence: TGTGCCAGCAGCTTGAGGGGGTACACTGAAGCTTTCTTT. The variable domain in full, completed from reference TRBV5-6 and TRBJ1-1, reads DAGVTQSPTHLIKTRGQQVTLRCSPKSGHDTVSWYQQALGQGPQFIFQYYEEEERQRGNFPDRFSGHQFPNYSSELNVNALLLGDSALYLCASSLRGYTEAFFGQGTRLTVV.

The V and J genes are TRBV30 and TRBJ2-5; TRBD1 matches at 8 bases. Trimming at V came to 4 bases and at J to 5 bases, leaving 6 bases not matched to a gene. The germline CDR1 and CDR2 sequences are GTSNPN and SVGIG (reference sequence). CDR3 length: 13 residues. The CDR3 sequence is CAWNTGGRETQYF. The CDR3 nucleotides read TGTGCCTGGAACACAGGGGGGCGGGAGACCCAGTACTTC. Full variable domain (outside the CDR3, taken from reference TRBV30 and TRBJ2-5): SQTIHQWPATLVQPVGSPLSLECTVEGTSNPNLYWYRQAAGRGLQLLFYSVGIGQISSEVPQNLSASRPQDRQFILSSKKLLLSDSGFYLCAWNTGGRETQYFGPGTRLLVL.

This chain links TRBV7-6 with TRBJ2-1; TRBD2 aligns across 10 bases. The V segment lost 1 base and the J segment 7 bases; nucleotides outside the gene matches: 10. This CDR3 region has 17 residues. Per the germline V gene, CDR1 is SGHVS and CDR2 is FNYEAQ. CDR3 region: CASSLGPSGRSSNEQFF. Here the CDR3 DNA reads TGTGCCAGCAGCTTAGGACCTAGCGGGAGATCGAGTAATGAGCAGTTCTTC.